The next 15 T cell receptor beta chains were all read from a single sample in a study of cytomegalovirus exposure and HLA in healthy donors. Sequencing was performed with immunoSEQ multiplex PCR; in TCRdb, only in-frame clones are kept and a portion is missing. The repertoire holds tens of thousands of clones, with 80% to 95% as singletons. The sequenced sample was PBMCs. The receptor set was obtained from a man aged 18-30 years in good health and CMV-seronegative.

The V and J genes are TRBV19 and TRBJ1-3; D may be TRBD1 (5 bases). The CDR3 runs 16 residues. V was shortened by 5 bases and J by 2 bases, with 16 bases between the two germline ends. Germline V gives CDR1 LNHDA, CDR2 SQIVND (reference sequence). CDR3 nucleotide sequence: TGTGCCAGTAGTCCGGACACGCTATACCCTGGAAACACCATATATTTT. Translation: CASSPDTLYPGNTIYF.

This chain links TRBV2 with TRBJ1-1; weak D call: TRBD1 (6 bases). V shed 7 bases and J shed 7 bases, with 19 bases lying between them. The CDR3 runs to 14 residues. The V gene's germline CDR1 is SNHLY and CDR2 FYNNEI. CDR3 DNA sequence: TGTGCCAGCACCCTCCCCGGGACACCTCTTGAAGCTTTCTTT. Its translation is CASTLPGTPLEAFF.

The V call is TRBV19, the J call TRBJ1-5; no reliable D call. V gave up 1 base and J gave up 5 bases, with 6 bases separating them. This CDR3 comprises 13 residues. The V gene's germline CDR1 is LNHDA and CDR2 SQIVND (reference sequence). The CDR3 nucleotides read TGTGCCAGTAGTATAGCGAGGGATCAGCCCCAGCATTTT. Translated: CASSIARDQPQHF.

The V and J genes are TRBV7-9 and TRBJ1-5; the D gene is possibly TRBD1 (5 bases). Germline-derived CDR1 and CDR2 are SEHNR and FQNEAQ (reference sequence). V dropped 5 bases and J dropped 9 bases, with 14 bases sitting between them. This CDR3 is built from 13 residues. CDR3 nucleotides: TGTGCCAGCAGCCCAGGGCAGTGGGTGCCCCAGCATTTT. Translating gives CASSPGQWVPQHF.

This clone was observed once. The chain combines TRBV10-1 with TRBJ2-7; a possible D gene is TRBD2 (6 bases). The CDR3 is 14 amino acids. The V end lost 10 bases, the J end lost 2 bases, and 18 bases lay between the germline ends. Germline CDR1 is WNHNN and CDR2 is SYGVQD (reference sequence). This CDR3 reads CATSKGTGAYEQYF. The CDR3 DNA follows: TGCGCCACCTCTAAAGGGACGGGGGCCTACGAGCAGTACTTC.

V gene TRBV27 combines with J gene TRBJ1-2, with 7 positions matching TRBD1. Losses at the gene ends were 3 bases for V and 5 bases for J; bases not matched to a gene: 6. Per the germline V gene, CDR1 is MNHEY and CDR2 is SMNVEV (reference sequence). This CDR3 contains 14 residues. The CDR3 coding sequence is TGTGCCAGCAGTTTTACAGGGGCGGGATATGGCTACACCTTC. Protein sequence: CASSFTGAGYGYTF.

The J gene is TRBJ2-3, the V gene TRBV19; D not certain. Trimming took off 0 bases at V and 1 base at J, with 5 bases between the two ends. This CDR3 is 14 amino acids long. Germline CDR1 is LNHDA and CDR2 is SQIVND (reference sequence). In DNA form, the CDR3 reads TGTGCCAGTAGTATAGATCAGGGCACAGATACGCAGTATTTT. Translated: CASSIDQGTDTQYF.

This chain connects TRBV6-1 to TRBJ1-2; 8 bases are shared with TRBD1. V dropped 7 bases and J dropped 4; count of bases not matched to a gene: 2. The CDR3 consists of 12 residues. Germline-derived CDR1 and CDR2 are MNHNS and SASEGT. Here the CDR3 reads CASTGQGYGYTF. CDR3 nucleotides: TGTGCCAGCACTGGACAGGGCTATGGCTACACCTTC.

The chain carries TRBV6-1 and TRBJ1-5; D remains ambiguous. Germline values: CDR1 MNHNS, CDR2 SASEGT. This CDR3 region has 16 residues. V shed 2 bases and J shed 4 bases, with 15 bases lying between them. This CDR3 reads CASSEPRGMVNQPQHF. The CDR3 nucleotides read TGTGCCAGCAGTGAACCCCGGGGAATGGTAAATCAGCCCCAGCATTTT.

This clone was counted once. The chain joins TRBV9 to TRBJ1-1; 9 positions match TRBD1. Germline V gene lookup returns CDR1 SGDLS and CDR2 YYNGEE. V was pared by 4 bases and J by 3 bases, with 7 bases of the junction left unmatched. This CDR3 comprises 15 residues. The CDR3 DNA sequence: TGTGCCAGCAGCCCAACAGGGACAGGGTACACTGAAGCTTTCTTT. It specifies CASSPTGTGYTEAFF.

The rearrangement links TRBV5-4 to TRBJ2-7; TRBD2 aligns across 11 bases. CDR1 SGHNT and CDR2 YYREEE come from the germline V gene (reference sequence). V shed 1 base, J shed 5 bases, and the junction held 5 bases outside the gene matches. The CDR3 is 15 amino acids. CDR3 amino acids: CASSLTSGSVNEQYF. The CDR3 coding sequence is TGTGCCAGCAGCTTGACTAGCGGGAGCGTTAACGAGCAGTACTTC.

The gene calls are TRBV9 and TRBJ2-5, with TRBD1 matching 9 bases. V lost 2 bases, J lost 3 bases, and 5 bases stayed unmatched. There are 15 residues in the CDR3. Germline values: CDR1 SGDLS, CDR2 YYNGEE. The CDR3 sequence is CASSVTDRGKETQYF. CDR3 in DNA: TGTGCCAGCAGCGTTACTGACAGGGGGAAAGAGACCCAGTACTTC.

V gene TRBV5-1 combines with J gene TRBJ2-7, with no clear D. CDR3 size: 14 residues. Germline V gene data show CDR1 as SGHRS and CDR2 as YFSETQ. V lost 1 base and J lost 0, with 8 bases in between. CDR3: CASSLTVSSYEQYF. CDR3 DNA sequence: TGCGCCAGCAGCTTGACTGTGAGCTCCTACGAGCAGTACTTC.

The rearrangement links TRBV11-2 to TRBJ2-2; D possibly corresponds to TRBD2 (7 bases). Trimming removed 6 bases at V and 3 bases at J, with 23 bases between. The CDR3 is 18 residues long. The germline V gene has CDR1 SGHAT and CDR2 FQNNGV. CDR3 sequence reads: CASRPIPWRGRDTGELFF. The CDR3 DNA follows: TGTGCCAGCAGGCCGATACCCTGGAGGGGGAGGGACACCGGGGAGCTGTTTTTT.

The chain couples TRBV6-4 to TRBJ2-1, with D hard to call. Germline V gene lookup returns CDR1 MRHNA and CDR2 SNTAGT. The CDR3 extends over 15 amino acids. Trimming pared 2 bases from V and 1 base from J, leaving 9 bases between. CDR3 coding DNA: TGTGCCAGCAGTGACACGGCGGAATCCTACAATGAGCAGTTCTTC. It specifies CASSDTAESYNEQFF.